This TCR beta chain was sequenced during a study of blood T cell repertoires in COVID-19. Patients from Seattle were sampled longitudinally, starting during active infection. Only in-frame clones appear in the TCRdb table, and some are missing; sequencing was by immunoSEQ multiplex PCR. The sample yields some 230,000 clones, around 86% seen once. Trimming cost V 4 bases and J 5 bases, with 15 bases left between them. Germline V lookup: CDR1 SGHTA, CDR2 FQGNSA. The CDR3 runs to 15 residues. The chain combines TRBV7-2 with TRBJ2-4, with D maybe TRBD1 (6 bases). Sequencing was done on a sample of peripheral blood. The receptor was isolated from an elderly woman with COVID-19, enrolled during active disease. CDR3 in amino acids: CASSSPTGTQNIQYF. The CDR3 DNA follows: TGTGCCAGCAGCTCACCTACAGGGACCCAAAACATTCAGTACTTC.